A selection of T cell receptor beta chains follows, all from one sample in a study of blood T cells in healthy people across ages. TCRdb passed the 5' RACE reads through MiXCR, listing each CDR3 protein once. The profile shows about 1.4 million distinct CDR3 sequences, approximately 59% of them singletons. Material for sequencing was blood. All receptors derive from a man younger than 35 in good health. CDR3s include the opening cysteine and the closing phenylalanine or tryptophan. The D gene is left open where the match is weak. Not every row has a clone size; where given, it reads once, few, many or a size class.

TRBV12-3/TRBV12-4,TRBJ2-3,many,NA,TGTGCCAGCAGCCATAGCACAGATACGCAGTATTTT,CASSHSTDTQYF
TRBV7-9,TRBJ1-4,NA,NA,TGTGCCAGCAGGCCAGGGGCTAATGAAAAACTGTTTTTT,CASRPGANEKLFF
TRBV4-2,TRBJ2-1,few,TRBD2,TGTGCCAGCAGCCAAGAACTAGCGATCGATGAGCAGTTCTTC,CASSQELAIDEQFF
TRBV5-1,TRBJ2-1,NA,NA,TGCGCCAGCAGCTACGGCTGGGGGCGCACGACCTACAATGAGCAGTTCTTC,CASSYGWGRTTYNEQFF
TRBV20-1,TRBJ1-5,few,NA,TGCAGTGCTAGCAGGGGAGCCCAGCCCCAGCATTTT,CSASRGAQPQHF
TRBV7-2,TRBJ2-1,NA,TRBD2,TGTGCCAGCAGCTCACGACTAGCTGAGGACAATGAGCAGTTCTTC,CASSSRLAEDNEQFF
TRBV4-3,TRBJ1-5,NA,NA,TGCGCCAGCAGCCAAGATTGGAGAGGGGATAGCAATCAGCCCCAGCATTTT,CASSQDWRGDSNQPQHF
TRBV5-1,TRBJ1-4,once,TRBD1,TGCGCCAGCAGCTTAGAAGGGGGCGCAGCTAATGAAAAACTGTTTTTT,CASSLEGGAANEKLFF
TRBV29-1,TRBJ2-1,NA,NA,TGCAGCGTTGCGTGGGTAGACTTAAATGAGCAGTTCTTC,CSVAWVDLNEQFF
TRBV20-1,TRBJ1-6,once,NA,TGCAGTTGCCAGGGGACGGCCCTCCATAATTCACCCCTCCACTTT,CSCQGTALHNSPLHF
TRBV29-1,TRBJ1-2,NA,NA,TGCAGCATTGATCCGGTGGATAACTATGGCTACACCTTC,CSIDPVDNYGYTF
TRBV9,TRBJ1-2,NA,NA,TGTGCCAGCAGCGTAGGCCAGGGAGACTATGACTACACCTTC,CASSVGQGDYDYTF
TRBV5-1,TRBJ1-1,NA,TRBD1,TGCGCCAGCAGCTTGTCAGGGGGGATGGGTACTGAAGCTTTCTTT,CASSLSGGMGTEAFF
TRBV4-2,TRBJ2-6,NA,NA,TGTGCCAGCAGCCAACCAGGGTTAGGGACCAACGTCCTGACTTTC,CASSQPGLGTNVLTF
TRBV6-2/TRBV6-3,TRBJ1-4,NA,NA,TGTGCCAGCAGTTACTCCGGCAGGGAGTATGAAAAACTGTTTTTT,CASSYSGREYEKLFF
TRBV7-6,TRBJ1-1,NA,NA,TGTGCCAGCAGCTTCTCTTTTTCGAACACTGAAGCTTTCTTT,CASSFSFSNTEAFF
TRBV4-1,TRBJ2-1,few,TRBD2,TGCGCCAGCAGCCAAGGGACTAGCGGGAGGGTAAATGAGCAGTTCTTC,CASSQGTSGRVNEQFF
TRBV2,TRBJ2-1,NA,TRBD2,TGTGCCAGCAGTGAAGCGAGGACTAGCGGGAGCAATGAGCAGTTCTTC,CASSEARTSGSNEQFF
TRBV20-1,TRBJ2-6,few,NA,TGCAGTGCTAGAGCGACTGGGGCTGGGGCCAACGTCCTGACTTTC,CSARATGAGANVLTF
TRBV3-1,TRBJ2-4,NA,TRBD2,TGTGCCAGCAGCCAAGCCGGGACTAGCGGCGGGGGGACCAAAAACATTCAGTACTTC,CASSQAGTSGGGTKNIQYF
TRBV29-1,TRBJ2-3,NA,NA,TGCAGCCCCTACTTACTGGACGCAGGAGGGACAGATACGCAGTATTTT,CSPYLLDAGGTDTQYF
TRBV18,TRBJ1-6,NA,NA,TGTGCCAGCTCACCAGCCTTCGGGGGACTGAATTCACCCCTCCACTTT,CASSPAFGGLNSPLHF
TRBV12-3/TRBV12-4,TRBJ2-4,NA,NA,TGTGCCGCGGCAGGGAACTACAATGAGCAGTACTTC,CAAAGNYNEQYF
TRBV3-1,TRBJ2-3,NA,NA,TGTGCCAGCAGCCAAGCAAGGGGGGTTTTGGATACGCAGTATTTT,CASSQARGVLDTQYF
TRBV10-3,TRBJ1-4,few,NA,TGTGCCATCAGTCGTGAAGTTACTAATGAAAAACTGTTTTTT,CAISREVTNEKLFF
TRBV28,TRBJ2-3,NA,NA,TGTGCCAGCAGCCTGGAGACTAGTCGAAGCACAGATACGCAGTATTTT,CASSLETSRSTDTQYF
TRBV29-1,TRBJ2-6,NA,NA,TGCAGCGTTGCCGTAGGGCCTCCGGCCAACGTCCTGACTTTC,CSVAVGPPANVLTF
TRBV20-1,TRBJ2-3,NA,NA,TGCAGTGCTAGTTTCCCTGGGGGATTCACAGATACGCAGTATTTT,CSASFPGGFTDTQYF
TRBV27,TRBJ2-7,NA,NA,TGTGCCAGCAGCCGATACAGTCCCAACGAGCAGTACTTC,CASSRYSPNEQYF
TRBV11-2,TRBJ2-5,NA,TRBD1,TGTGCCAGCAGGAAAACAGGGGGCCAAACGCAATACCAAGAGACCCAGTACTTC,CASRKTGGQTQYQETQYF
TRBV11-2,TRBJ2-3,NA,NA,TGTGCCAGCAGCTTAGCGGAGTTCGGCACAGATACGCAGTATTTT,CASSLAEFGTDTQYF
TRBV28,TRBJ2-7,once,NA,TGTGCCACTCGAATTGATCAACTTAACGAGCAGTACTTC,CATRIDQLNEQYF
TRBV12-3/TRBV12-4,TRBJ2-2,NA,NA,TGTGCCAGCAGTTTAAACGGAAGGGTTCCCGGGGAGCTGTTTTTT,CASSLNGRVPGELFF
TRBV7-9,TRBJ2-3,NA,NA,TGTGCCAGCAGCTTAGCTGGGATGGCCCCAGATACGCAGTATTTT,CASSLAGMAPDTQYF
TRBV6-1,TRBJ2-1,few,NA,TGTGCCTCCCCGGGGTCCCGGGCGGCCAATGAGCAGTTCTTC,CASPGSRAANEQFF
TRBV4-1,TRBJ1-5,NA,NA,TGCGCCAGCAGCCAAGTCCGGTCAGCGATAAAAAATCAGCCCCAGCATTTT,CASSQVRSAIKNQPQHF
TRBV4-1,TRBJ2-2,NA,NA,TGCGCCAGCAGCCGCAACGGTGTGGGGGAGCTGTTTTTT,CASSRNGVGELFF
TRBV5-1,TRBJ2-5,NA,TRBD1,TGCGCCAGCAGCTTGAGTTGGGGGACAGGGGAGTACTTC,CASSLSWGTGEYF
TRBV2,TRBJ1-2,few,TRBD1,TGTGCCACCAGGACAGGGAGTATCTATGGCTACACCTTC,CATRTGSIYGYTF
TRBV4-3,TRBJ1-6,NA,NA,TGCGCCAGCAGCCAAGAGTGGACCCTCAATTCACCCCTCCACTTT,CASSQEWTLNSPLHF
TRBV20-1,TRBJ2-5,NA,NA,TGCAGTGCCGGCGCGAAAGTGGAGACCCAGTACTTC,CSAGAKVETQYF
TRBV4-2,TRBJ1-2,NA,TRBD1,TGTGCCAGCAGCCAAGTCGATCCCGGGACAGGGGATTATTTCTCCACCTTC,CASSQVDPGTGDYFSTF
TRBV27,TRBJ2-1,NA,NA,TGTGCCAGCAGTTTATGGGCGGGACAGACCCTTTACAATGAGCAGTTCTTC,CASSLWAGQTLYNEQFF
TRBV29-1,TRBJ2-7,few,NA,TGCAGCGTTGCGTTCAGGGCCAGGAACGAGCAGTACTTC,CSVAFRARNEQYF
TRBV4-2,TRBJ1-5,NA,NA,TGTGCCAGCAGCCACTGGGAGGGAGGGATGGTGCAGCCCCAGCATTTT,CASSHWEGGMVQPQHF
TRBV6-2/TRBV6-3,TRBJ1-4,once,NA,TGTGCCAGCAGACGGGGAACAATGAGGGCCAATGAAAAACTGTTTTTT,CASRRGTMRANEKLFF
TRBV10-3,TRBJ2-5,NA,TRBD2,TGTGCCATCGGGAGGACTAGCGGTAACGAAGAGACCCAGTACTTC,CAIGRTSGNEETQYF
TRBV13,TRBJ2-1,few,TRBD2,TGTGCCAGCAGCCCTCTAGCGGGGGGGCCTAATGAGCAGTTCTTC,CASSPLAGGPNEQFF
TRBV20-1,TRBJ1-5,once,TRBD1,TGCAGTGCTAGTGGGGACAGGGGTCAGCCCCAGCATTTT,CSASGDRGQPQHF
TRBV6-5,TRBJ1-1,NA,NA,TGTGCCAGCAGTCCCGGACAGCTAATTCGGGAGCCTTTCTTT,CASSPGQLIREPFF
TRBV5-1,TRBJ2-5,few,NA,TGCGCCAGCAGCAAAGGTCTGGCAGAGACCCAGTACTTC,CASSKGLAETQYF
TRBV11-2,TRBJ2-5,many,NA,TGTGCCAGCAGCTTAGGGTCAGGGGAAGAGACCCAGTACTTC,CASSLGSGEETQYF
TRBV6-6,TRBJ2-1,few,NA,TGTGCCAGCATCCCTACCCAGTGGGCCAATGAGCAGTTCTTC,CASIPTQWANEQFF